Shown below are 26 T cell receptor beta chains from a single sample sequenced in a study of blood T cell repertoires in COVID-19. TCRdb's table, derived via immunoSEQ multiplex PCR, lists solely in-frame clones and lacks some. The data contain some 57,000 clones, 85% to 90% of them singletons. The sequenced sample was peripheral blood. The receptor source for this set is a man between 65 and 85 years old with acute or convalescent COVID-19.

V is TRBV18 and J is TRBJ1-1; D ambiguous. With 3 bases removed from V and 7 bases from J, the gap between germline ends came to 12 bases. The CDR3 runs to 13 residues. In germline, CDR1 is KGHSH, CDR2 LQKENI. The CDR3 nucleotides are TGTGCCAGCTCACCTAGTGACACTCGTGAAGCTTTCTTT. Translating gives CASSPSDTREAFF.

CDR3 DNA: TGTGCCAGCAGTTACCGTAGACAGGGTTGGAACACTGAAGCTTTCTTT. This sequence encodes CASSYRRQGWNTEAFF. V is TRBV6-5 and J is TRBJ1-1; 7 bases line up with TRBD1. The germline V gene encodes CDR1 MNHEY and CDR2 SVGAGI. With 2 bases clipped from V and 1 base from J, the junction kept 7 bases outside the gene matches. CDR3 length: 16 amino acids.

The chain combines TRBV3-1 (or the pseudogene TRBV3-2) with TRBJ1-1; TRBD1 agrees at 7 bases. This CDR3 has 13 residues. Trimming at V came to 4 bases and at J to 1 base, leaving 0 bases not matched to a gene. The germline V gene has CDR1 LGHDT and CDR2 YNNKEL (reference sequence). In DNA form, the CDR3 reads TGTGCCAGCAGCCGACAGGGGAACACTGAAGCTTTCTTT. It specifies CASSRQGNTEAFF.

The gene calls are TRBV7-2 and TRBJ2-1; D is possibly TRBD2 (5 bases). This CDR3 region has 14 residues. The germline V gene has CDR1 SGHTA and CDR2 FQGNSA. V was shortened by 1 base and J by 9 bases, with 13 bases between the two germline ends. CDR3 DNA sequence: TGTGCCAGCAGCTTAGATCGAGGGAATTTTGAGCAGTTCTTC. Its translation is CASSLDRGNFEQFF.

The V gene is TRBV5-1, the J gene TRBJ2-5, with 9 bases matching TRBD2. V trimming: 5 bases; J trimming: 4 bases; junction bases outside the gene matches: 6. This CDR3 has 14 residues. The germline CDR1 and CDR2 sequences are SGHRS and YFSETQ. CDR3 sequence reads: CASRLAGAPETQYF. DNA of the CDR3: TGCGCCAGCAGATTAGCGGGAGCACCAGAGACCCAGTACTTC.

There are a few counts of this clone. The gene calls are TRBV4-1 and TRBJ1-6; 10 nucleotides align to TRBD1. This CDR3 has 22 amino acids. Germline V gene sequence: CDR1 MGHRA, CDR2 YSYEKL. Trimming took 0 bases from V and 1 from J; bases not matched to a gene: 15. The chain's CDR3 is CASSQDLPVSGQGKSYNSPLHF. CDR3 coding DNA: TGCGCCAGCAGCCAAGATTTACCCGTGTCGGGACAGGGGAAATCCTATAATTCACCCCTCCACTTT.

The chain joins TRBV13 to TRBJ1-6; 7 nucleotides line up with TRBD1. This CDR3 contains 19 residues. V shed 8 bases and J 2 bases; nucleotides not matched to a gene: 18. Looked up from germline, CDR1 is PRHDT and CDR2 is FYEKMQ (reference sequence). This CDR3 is CASLATLGGALPYNSPLHF. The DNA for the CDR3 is TGTGCCAGCCTCGCTACCTTAGGGGGCGCTTTGCCCTATAATTCACCCCTCCACTTT.

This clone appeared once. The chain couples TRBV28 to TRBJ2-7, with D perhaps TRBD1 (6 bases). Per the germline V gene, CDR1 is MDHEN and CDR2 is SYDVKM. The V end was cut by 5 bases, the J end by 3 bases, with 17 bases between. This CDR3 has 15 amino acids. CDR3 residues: CASSAQYGQRYEQYF. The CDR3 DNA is TGTGCCAGCAGTGCCCAGTATGGACAGCGCTACGAGCAGTACTTC.

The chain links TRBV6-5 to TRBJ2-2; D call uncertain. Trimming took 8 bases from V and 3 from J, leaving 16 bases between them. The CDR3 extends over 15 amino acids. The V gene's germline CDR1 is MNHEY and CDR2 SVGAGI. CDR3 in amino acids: CASSAISMDTGELFF. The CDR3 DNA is TGTGCCAGCTCCGCAATTAGTATGGACACCGGGGAGCTGTTTTTT.

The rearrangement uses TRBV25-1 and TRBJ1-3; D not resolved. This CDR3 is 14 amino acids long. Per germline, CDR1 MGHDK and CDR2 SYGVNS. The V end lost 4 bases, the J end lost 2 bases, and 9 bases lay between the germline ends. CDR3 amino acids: CASSVTATGNTIYF. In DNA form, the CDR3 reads TGTGCCAGCAGTGTTACCGCTACTGGAAACACCATATATTTT.

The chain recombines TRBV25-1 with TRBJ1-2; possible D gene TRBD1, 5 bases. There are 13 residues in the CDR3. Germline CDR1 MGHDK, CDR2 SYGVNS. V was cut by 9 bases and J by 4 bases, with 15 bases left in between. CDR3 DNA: TGTGCCAGTCGTCAGACAGCTACCTATGGCTACACCTTC. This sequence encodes CASRQTATYGYTF.

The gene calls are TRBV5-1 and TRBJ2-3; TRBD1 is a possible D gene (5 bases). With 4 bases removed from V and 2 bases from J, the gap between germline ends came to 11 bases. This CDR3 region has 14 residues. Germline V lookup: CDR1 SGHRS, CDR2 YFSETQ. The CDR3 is CASSPRTHTDTQYF. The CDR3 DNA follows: TGCGCCAGCAGCCCACGGACACACACAGATACGCAGTATTTT.

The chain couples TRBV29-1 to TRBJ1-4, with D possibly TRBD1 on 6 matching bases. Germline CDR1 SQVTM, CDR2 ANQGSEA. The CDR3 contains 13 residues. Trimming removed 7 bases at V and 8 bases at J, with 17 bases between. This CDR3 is CSAPVGAREKLFF. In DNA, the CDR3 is TGCAGCGCGCCCGTGGGGGCTAGGGAAAAACTGTTTTTT.

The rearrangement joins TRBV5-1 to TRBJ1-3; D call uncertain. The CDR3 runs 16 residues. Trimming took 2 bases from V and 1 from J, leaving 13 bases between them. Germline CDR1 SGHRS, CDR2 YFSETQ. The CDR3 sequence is CASSLDTPSSGNTIYF. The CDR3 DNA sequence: TGCGCCAGCAGCTTAGACACTCCTTCTTCTGGAAACACCATATATTTT.

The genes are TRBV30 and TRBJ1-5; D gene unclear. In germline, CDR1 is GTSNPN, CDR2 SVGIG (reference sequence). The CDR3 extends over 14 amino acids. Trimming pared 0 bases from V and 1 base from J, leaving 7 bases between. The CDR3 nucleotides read TGTGCCTGGAGTGTTTCCGGGAGCAATCAGCCCCAGCATTTT. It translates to CAWSVSGSNQPQHF.

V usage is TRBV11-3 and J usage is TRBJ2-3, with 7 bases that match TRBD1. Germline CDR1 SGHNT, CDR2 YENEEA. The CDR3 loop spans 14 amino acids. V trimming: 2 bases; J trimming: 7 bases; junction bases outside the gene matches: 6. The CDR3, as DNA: TGTGCCAGCAGCTTAACGACAGGGACGCATACGCAGTATTTT. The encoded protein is CASSLTTGTHTQYF. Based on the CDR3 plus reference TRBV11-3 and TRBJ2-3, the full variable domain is EAGVVQSPRYKIIEKKQPVAFWCNPISGHNTLYWYLQNLGQGPELLIRYENEEAVDDSQLPKDRFSAERLKGVDSTLKIQPAELGDSAVYLCASSLTTGTHTQYFGPGTRLTVL.

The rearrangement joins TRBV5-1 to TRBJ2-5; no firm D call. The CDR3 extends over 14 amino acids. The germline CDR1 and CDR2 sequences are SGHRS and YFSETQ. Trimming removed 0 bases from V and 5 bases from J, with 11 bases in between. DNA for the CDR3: TGCGCCAGCAGCTTGGGTCGGGTTCGCGAGACCCAGTACTTC. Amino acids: CASSLGRVRETQYF.

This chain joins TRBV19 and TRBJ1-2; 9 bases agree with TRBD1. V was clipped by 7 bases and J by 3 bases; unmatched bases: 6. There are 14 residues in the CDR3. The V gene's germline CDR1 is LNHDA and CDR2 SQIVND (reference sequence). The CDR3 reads CASTRQGGYYGYTF. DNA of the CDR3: TGTGCCAGTACTAGACAGGGGGGGTACTATGGCTACACCTTC.

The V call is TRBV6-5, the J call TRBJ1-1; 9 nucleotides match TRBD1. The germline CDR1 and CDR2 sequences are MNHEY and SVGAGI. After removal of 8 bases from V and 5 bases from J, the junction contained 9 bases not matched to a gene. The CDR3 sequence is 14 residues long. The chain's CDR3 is CASPGQGRKTEAFF. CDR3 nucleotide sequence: TGTGCCAGCCCAGGACAGGGGAGAAAAACTGAAGCTTTCTTT.

The CDR3 nucleotides read TGTGCCAGCAGGCTACAGGGAATGAACACTGAAGCTTTCTTT. This translates into CASRLQGMNTEAFF. The rearrangement uses TRBV6-5 and TRBJ1-1; a possible D gene is TRBD1 (6 bases). V was pared by 6 bases and J by 0 bases, with 11 bases between. The CDR3 totals 14 residues. Germline assignment: CDR1 MNHEY and CDR2 SVGAGI.

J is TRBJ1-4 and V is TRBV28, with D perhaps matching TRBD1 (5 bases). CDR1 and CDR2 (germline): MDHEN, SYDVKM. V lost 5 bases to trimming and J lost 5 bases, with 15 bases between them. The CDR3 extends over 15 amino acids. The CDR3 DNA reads TGTGCCAGCAGTCCCGGGGGGGAGCGGAATGAAAAACTGTTTTTT. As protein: CASSPGGERNEKLFF. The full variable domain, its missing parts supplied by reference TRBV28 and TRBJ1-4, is DVKVTQSSRYLVKRTGEKVFLECVQDMDHENMFWYRQDPGLGLRLIYFSYDVKMKEKGDIPEGYSVSREKKERFSLILESASTNQTSMYLCASSPGGERNEKLFFGSGTQLSVL.

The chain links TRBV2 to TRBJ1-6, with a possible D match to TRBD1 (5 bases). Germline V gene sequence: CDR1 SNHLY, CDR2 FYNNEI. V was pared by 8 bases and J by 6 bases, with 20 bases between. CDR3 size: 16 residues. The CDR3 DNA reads TGTGCCAGCCATTCGCAGGGCGGCAGGGTTAATTCACCCCTCCACTTT. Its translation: CASHSQGGRVNSPLHF.

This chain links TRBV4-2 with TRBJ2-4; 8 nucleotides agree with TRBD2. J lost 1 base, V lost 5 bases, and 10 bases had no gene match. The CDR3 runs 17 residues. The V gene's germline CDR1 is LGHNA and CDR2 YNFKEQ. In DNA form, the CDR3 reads TGTGCCAGCAGCTCGGTGACGGGAGGGGGGGCCAAAAACATTCAGTACTTC. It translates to CASSSVTGGGAKNIQYF.

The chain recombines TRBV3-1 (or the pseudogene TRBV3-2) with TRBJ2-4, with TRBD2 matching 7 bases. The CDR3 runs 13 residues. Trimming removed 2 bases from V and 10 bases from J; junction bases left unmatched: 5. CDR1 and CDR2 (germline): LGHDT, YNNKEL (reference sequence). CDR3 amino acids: CASSQPGLRIQYF. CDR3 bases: TGTGCCAGCAGCCAACCGGGACTAAGAATTCAGTACTTC.

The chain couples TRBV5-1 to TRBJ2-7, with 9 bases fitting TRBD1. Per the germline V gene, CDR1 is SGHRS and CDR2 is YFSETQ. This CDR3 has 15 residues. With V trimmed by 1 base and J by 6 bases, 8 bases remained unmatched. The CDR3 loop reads CASSLMTGGKGEQYF. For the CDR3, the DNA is TGCGCCAGCAGCTTGATGACAGGGGGTAAGGGCGAGCAGTACTTC.

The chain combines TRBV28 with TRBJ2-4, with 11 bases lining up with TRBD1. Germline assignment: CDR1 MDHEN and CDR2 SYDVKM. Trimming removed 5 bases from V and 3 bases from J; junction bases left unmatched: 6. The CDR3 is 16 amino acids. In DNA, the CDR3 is TGTGCCAGCAGTGCCCCGGACAGGGGGCGCAAAAACATTCAGTACTTC. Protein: CASSAPDRGRKNIQYF.